This T cell receptor beta chain was observed in a study of cytomegalovirus exposure and HLA in healthy donors. Findings of the study overall: One variant, a missense change in DCLRE1C, was linked in a later analysis to TCR beta V- and J-gene trimming. In a later analysis, most CMV-associated TCR beta chains appeared HLA-restricted. Altogether, 160 or so TCR beta chains were recorded as cytomegalovirus-associated.

The V end was cut by 6 bases, the J end by 7 bases, with 15 bases between. Germline V gene lookup returns CDR1 SGHAT and CDR2 FQNNGV. The length of the CDR3 is 13 residues. The sample holds one count of this clone. Its cognate antigen is unknown. Amplification used 60 Vbeta primers and 13 Jbeta primers. The protocol was immunoSEQ multiplex PCR, while the TCRdb copy is restricted to in-frame clones and leaves out a portion. The table has fewer than 200,000 clones, roughly 80% seen once; the top ten hold 2.9%. The sample was PBMCs. This chain joins TRBV11-2 and TRBJ1-2, with D perhaps matching TRBD1 (6 bases). The source is a female donor in good health and CMV-seronegative. The DNA of the CDR3 is TGTGCCAGCAGAAGGGGGATCTCCTCTGGCTACACCTTC. Protein: CASRRGISSGYTF.